One T cell receptor beta chain is described in this entry. Clones were read by immunoSEQ multiplex PCR, and TCRdb kept only the in-frame ones, dropping some. The table records 150,000 or so clones, about 80% of them present only once. These data originate in a study of blood T cell repertoires in COVID-19. The CDR3 has 15 residues. V shed 11 bases, J shed 10 bases, and the junction held 12 bases outside the gene matches. Germline CDR1 WSHSY, CDR2 SAAADI. The chain employs TRBV10-2 and TRBJ2-1; TRBD2 matches 15 bases. The TCR comes from a human donor in a cohort sampled during active COVID-19. The material sequenced was peripheral blood. DNA for the CDR3: TGCGCCGCAAGGAGAGTGGGGACTAGCGGGAGGGAGCAGTTCTTC. Translation: CAARRVGTSGREQFF.